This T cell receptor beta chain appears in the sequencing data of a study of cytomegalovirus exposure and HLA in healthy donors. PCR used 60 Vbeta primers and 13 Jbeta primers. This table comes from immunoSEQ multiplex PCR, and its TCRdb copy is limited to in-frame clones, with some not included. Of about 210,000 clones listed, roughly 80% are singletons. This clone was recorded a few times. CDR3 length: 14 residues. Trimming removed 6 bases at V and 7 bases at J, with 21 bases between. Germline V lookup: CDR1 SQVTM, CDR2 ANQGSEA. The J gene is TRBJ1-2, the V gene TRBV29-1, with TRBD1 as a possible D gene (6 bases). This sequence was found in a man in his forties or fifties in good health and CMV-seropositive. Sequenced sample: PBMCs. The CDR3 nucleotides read TGCAGCGTCGCCCGACAGGCGACTTTTGGTGGCTACACCTTC. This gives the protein CSVARQATFGGYTF.